The T cell receptor beta chain under discussion was sequenced for a study of metastatic and nonmetastatic thyroid tumors. With MiXCR, TCRdb reprocessed the PCR reads. The sample holds about 16,000 clones, around 14% seen once. This clone was recorded at least ten times. Every patient underwent thyroid surgery untreated. In germline, CDR1 is ENHRY, CDR2 SYGVKD. The V end was cut by 6 bases, the J end by 1 base, with 14 bases between. The CDR3 is 15 residues long. The TCR comes from a female donor with papillary thyroid cancer or a benign thyroid nodule (not recorded which). Some clones in this sample may be carry-over from other donors' samples. The sample comprised blood. The chain combines TRBV10-3 with TRBJ2-3; no definite D call. In DNA, the CDR3 is TGTGCCATCAGGACCCCAGAAGGACGCACAGATACGCAGTATTTT. Translating it yields CAIRTPEGRTDTQYF.